The entry below describes one T cell receptor (beta chain). Looked up from germline, CDR1 is MNHEY and CDR2 is SVGAGI. With 3 bases removed from V and 4 bases from J, the gap between germline ends came to 12 bases. The CDR3 has 14 residues. Terminally differentiated effector memory CD45RA+ cells were excluded from the naive CD8 cells, which were CD45RO-negative and positively selected for CCR7. The data stem from a study of shared clonotypes between healthy human individuals. The data were produced by immunoSEQ multiplex PCR, yet TCRdb's version contains in-frame clones alone and is incomplete. The sample lists approximately 2,000,000 clones, 80% to 95% occurring once.

This chain links TRBV6-5 with TRBJ1-1; no clear D gene. This clonotype was obtained from a man aged 18 to 30 in good health. Some clones in this sample may be carry-over from other donors' samples. The source material was naive CD8+ T cells from PBMCs. The CDR3 protein is CASSYEVEGTEAFF. The DNA for the CDR3 is TGTGCCAGCAGTTATGAGGTAGAAGGCACTGAAGCTTTCTTT.